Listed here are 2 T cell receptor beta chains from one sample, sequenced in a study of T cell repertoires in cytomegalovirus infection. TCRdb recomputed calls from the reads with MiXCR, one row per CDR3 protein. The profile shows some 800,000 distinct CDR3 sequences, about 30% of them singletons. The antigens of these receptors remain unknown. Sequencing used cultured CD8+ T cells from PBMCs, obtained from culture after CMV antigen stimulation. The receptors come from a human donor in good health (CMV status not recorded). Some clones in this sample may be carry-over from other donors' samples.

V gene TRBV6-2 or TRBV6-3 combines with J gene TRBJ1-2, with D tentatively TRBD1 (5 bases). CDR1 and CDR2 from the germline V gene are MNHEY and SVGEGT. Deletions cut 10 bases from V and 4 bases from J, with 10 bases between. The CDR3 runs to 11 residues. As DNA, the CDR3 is TGTGCCACACAGGATCCCTATGGCTACACCTTC. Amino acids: CATQDPYGYTF.

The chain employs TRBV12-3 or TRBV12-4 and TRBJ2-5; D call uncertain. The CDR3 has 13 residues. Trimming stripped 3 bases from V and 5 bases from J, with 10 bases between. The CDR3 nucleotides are TGTGCCAGCAGTTTGGACGTAATTGAGACCCAGTACTTC. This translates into CASSLDVIETQYF.